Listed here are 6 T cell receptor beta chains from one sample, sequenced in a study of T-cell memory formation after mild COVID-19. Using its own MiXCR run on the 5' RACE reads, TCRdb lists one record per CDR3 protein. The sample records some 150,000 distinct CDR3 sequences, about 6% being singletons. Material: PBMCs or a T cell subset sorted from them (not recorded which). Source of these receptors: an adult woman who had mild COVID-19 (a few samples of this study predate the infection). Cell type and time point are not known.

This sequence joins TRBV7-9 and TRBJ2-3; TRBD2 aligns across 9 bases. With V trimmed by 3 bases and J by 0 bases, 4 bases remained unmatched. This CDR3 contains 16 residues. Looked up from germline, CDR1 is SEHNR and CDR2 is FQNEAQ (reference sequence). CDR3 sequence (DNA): TGTGCCAGCAGCTTTACTAGCGGGCCTAGCACAGATACGCAGTATTTT. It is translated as CASSFTSGPSTDTQYF.

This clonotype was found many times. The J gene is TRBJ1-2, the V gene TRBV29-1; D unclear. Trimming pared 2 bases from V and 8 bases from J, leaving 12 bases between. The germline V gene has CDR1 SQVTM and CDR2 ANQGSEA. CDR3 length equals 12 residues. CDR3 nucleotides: TGCAGCGTTGAATCCGGGTATCGCGGCTACACCTTC. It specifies CSVESGYRGYTF.

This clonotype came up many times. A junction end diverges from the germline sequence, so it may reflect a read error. Here the CDR3 reads CASSSSRGSLNEQFF. CDR3 coding DNA: TGTGCTAGCAGCTCGTCCAGGGGCTCTCTCAATGAGCAGTTCTTC. The rearrangement joins TRBV7-7 to TRBJ2-1, with a possible D match to TRBD1 (6 bases). CDR3 length: 15 residues. Germline assignment: CDR1 SSHAT and CDR2 FNYEAQ (reference sequence).

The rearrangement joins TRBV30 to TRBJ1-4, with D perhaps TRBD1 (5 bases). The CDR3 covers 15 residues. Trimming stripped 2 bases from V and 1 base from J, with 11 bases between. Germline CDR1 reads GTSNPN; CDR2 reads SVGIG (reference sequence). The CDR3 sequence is CAWSFQRGTNEKLFF. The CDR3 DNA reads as TGTGCCTGGAGTTTTCAGAGGGGAACTAATGAAAAACTGTTTTTT.

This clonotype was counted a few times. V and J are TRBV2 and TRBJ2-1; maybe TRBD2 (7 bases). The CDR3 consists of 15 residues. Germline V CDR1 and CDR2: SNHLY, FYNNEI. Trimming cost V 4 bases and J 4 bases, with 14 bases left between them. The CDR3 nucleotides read TGTGCCAGCAGTGGACTAGCAGGGGTTTACAATGAGCAGTTCTTC. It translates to CASSGLAGVYNEQFF.

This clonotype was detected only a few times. CDR3 bases: TGCAGTGCTAGAGTAGCAGCTACTAACTATGGCTACACCTTC. It is translated as CSARVAATNYGYTF. V usage is TRBV20-1 and J usage is TRBJ1-2; D gene unclear. Trimming pared 1 base from V and 0 bases from J, leaving 9 bases between. The CDR3 totals 14 residues. Germline CDR1 reads DFQATT; CDR2 reads SNEGSKA (reference sequence).